This TCR beta chain was obtained from a study of vaccination effects on CD4 cells after COVID-19. Study results and caveats: Cross-reactivity with common cold coronaviruses was shown by only 1 of 255 vaccine-induced clones in healthy vaccinees. Clonal contraction was marked in infection- and vaccine-induced clones late after vaccination.

Antigen-specific CD4+ T cells expanded by the ViraFEST assay with viral peptide pools were then sequenced. Researchers isolated CD4+ T cells once approximately ten days of culture had elapsed. Supplemented with about 9.9 IU/ml IL-2 and approximately 10 ug/ml peptides, approximately 2 million PBMC per well were kept in culture. The authors replaced half the medium with IL-2 medium on days 3 and 7. To note about this clone: Its antigen is not identified.

The germline V gene has CDR1 MGHRA and CDR2 YSYEKL. V lost 1 base, J lost 3 bases, and 7 bases lay in between. This CDR3 has 14 residues. The assay was immunoSEQ multiplex PCR, and TCRdb's table has in-frame clones only and misses some. The sample has some 20,000 clones; roughly 70% are singletons. The clonotype comes from a human donor who received a COVID-19 vaccine. V usage is TRBV4-1 and J usage is TRBJ1-5; no clear D. The material sequenced was CD4+ T cells from PBMCs cultured with HCoV-229E spike peptides, taken before COVID-19 vaccination. The CDR3 nucleotides are TGCGCCAGCAGCCAAGGAGGCTCCAATCAGCCCCAGCATTTT. Its protein product is CASSQGGSNQPQHF.